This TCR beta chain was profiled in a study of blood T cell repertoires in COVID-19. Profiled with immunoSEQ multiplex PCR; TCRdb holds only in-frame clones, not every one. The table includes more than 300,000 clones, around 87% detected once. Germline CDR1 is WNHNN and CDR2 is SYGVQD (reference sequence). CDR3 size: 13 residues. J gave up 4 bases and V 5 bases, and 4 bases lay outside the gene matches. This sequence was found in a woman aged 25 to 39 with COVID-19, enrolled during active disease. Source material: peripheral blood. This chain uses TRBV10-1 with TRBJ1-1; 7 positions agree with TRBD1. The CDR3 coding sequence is TGCGCCAGCAGTCCCGGGACAGTCACTGAAGCTTTCTTT. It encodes CASSPGTVTEAFF.